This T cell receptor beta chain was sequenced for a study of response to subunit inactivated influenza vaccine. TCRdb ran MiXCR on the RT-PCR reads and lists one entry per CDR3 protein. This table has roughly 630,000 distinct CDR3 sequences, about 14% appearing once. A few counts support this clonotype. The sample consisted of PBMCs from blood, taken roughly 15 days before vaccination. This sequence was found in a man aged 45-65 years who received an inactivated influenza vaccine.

DNA for the CDR3: TGTGCCACCAGCCAACTAGGGGTTTCGGAAGCTTTCTTT. It encodes CATSQLGVSEAFF. V gene TRBV15 combines with J gene TRBJ1-1, with D possibly matching TRBD1 (5 bases). This CDR3 comprises 13 residues. Germline V gene data show CDR1 as LNHNV and CDR2 as YYDKDF (reference sequence). The V gene lost 5 bases and the J gene lost 8 bases, with 15 bases spanning the gap. The variable domain in full, completed from reference TRBV15 and TRBJ1-1, reads DAMVIQNPRYQVTQFGKPVTLSCSQTLNHNVMYWYQQKSSQAPKLLFHYYDKDFNNEADTPDNFQSRRPNTSFCFLDIRSPGLGDTAMYLCATSQLGVSEAFFGQGTRLTVV.